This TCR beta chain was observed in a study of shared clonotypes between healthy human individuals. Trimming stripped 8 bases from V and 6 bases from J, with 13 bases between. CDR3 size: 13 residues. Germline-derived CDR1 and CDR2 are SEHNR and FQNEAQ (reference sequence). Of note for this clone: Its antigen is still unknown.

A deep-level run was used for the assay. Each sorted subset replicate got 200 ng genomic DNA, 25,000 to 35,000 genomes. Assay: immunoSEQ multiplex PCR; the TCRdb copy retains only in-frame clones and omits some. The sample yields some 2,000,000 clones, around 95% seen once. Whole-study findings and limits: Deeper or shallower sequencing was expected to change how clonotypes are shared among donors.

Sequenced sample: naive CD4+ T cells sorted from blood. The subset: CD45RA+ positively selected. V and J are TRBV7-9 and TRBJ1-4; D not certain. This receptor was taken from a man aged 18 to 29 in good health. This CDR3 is CASVRSADEKLFF. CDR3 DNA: TGTGCCAGCGTCCGGTCCGCAGATGAAAAACTGTTTTTT.